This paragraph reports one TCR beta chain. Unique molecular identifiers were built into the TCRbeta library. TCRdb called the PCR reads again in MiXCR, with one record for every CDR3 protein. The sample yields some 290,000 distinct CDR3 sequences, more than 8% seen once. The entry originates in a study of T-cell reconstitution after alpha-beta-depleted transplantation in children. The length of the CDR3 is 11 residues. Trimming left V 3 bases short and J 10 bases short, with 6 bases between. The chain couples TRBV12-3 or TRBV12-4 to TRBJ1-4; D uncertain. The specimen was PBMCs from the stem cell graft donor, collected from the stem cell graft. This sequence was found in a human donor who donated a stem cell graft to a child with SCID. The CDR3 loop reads CASSFLGKLFF. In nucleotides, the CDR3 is TGTGCCAGCAGTTTTTTAGGAAAACTGTTTTTT.